The clone carrying this TCR beta chain was recorded once. The antigen is undetermined. Germline V gene sequence: CDR1 MGHDK, CDR2 SYGVNS. The V end lost 3 bases, the J end lost 2 bases, and 13 bases lay between the germline ends. The CDR3 is 15 amino acids. The entry originates in a study of T cell responses to AZD1222 COVID-19 vaccine. Points from the study as a whole: Breadth and depth of Spike-specific TCRs rose after two AZD1222 doses. At 160-218 and 743-854, vaccine-associated CD4 TCRs were dominant, and they spanned spike. The reported proportion of spike-specific TCRs targeting unmutated variant regions was nearly half.

Using immunoSEQ multiplex PCR, the repertoire was profiled, and TCRdb retains in-frame clones only, with some absent. The repertoire has 100,000 to 120,000 clones, around 92% of them found once; the top ten carry under 10%. Sample: peripheral blood, taken on day 0 of AZD1222 vaccination. The chain combines TRBV25-1 with TRBJ2-5; D gene ambiguous. This clonotype was obtained from an adult in good health. The CDR3 coding sequence is TGTGCCAGCAGTGACCACGCCATGATTCAAGAGACCCAGTACTTC. Translating gives CASSDHAMIQETQYF.